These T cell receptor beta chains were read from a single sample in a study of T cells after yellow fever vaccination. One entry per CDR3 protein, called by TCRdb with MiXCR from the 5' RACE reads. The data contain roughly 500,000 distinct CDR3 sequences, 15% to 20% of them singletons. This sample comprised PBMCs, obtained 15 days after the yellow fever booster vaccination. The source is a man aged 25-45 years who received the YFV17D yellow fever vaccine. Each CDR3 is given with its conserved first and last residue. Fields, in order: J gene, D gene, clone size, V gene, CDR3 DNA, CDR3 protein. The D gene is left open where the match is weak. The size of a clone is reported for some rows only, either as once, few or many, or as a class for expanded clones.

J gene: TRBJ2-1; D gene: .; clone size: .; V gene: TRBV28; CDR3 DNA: TGTGCCAGCACCTACGGCGGGACAGCCTACAATGAGCAGTTCTTC; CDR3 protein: CASTYGGTAYNEQFF
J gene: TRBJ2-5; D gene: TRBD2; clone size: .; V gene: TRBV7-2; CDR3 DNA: TGTGCCAGCAGCTTCGCGCCCCTCAGGAGCGGGAGAACTCAAGAGACCCAGTACTTC; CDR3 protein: CASSFAPLRSGRTQETQYF
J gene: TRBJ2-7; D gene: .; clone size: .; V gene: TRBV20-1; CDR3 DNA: TGCAGTGCTAGGGCGGCACACGAGCAGTACTTC; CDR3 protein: CSARAAHEQYF
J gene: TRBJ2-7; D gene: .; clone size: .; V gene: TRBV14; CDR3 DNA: TGTGCCAGAAGCCAGCCTGGGCCCCACGAGCAGTACTTC; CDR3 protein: CARSQPGPHEQYF
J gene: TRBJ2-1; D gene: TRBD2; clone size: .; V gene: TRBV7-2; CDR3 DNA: TGTGCCAGCAGCCCAGGGACTAGCGGGGGGTTGGAGCAGTTCTTC; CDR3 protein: CASSPGTSGGLEQFF
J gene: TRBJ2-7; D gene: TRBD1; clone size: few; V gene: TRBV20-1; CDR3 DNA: TGCAGTGCGACCACCGGGACAGGGGGAGTGGTGCAGTACTTC; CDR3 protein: CSATTGTGGVVQYF
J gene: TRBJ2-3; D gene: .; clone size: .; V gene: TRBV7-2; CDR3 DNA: TGTGCCAGCAGCCCCCGGGTTGGGACGCAGTATTTT; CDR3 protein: CASSPRVGTQYF
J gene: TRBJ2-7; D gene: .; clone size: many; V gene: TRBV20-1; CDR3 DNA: TGCAGTGCTAGTGACGGGAGCTCCTACGAGCAGTACTTC; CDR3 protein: CSASDGSSYEQYF
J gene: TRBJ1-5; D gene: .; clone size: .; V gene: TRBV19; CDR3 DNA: TGTGCCATCGCTCCCTCGGGAAGCAATCAGCCCCAGCATTTT; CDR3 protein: CAIAPSGSNQPQHF
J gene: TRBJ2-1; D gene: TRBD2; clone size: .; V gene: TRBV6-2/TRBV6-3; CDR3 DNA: TGTGCCAGCAGCCGCCGCCTTGGAGGCGGGAGGAATGAGCAGTTCTTC; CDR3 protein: CASSRRLGGGRNEQFF
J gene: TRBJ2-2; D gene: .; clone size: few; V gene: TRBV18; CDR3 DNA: TGTGCCAGCTCCCCACAGATGTCCCTATCGAACACCGGGGAGCTGTTTTTT; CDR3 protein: CASSPQMSLSNTGELFF
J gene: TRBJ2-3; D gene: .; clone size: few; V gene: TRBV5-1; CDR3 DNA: TGCGCCAGCAGCCCACTCTCTATATCGTCAACAGATACGCAGTATTTT; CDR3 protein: CASSPLSISSTDTQYF
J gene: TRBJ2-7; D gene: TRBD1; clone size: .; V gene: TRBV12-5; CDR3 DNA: TGTGCTAGTGGTTTGTCCTCGCTTAGTGGGGACAGGGGCTTCGAGCAGTACTTC; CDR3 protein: CASGLSSLSGDRGFEQYF
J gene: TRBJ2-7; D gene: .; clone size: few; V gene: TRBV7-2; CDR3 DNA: TGTGCCAGCAGCTTAGAGTTCCTAGGGGCCTACGAGCAGTACTTC; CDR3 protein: CASSLEFLGAYEQYF
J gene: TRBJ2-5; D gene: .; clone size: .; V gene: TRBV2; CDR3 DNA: TGTGCCAGCAGTAAAGATGACTACCAAGAGACCCAGTACTTC; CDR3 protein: CASSKDDYQETQYF
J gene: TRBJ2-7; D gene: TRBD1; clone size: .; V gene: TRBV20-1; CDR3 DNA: TGCAGTGCTACAGACAGGGGGGCATACGAGCAGTACTTC; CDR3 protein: CSATDRGAYEQYF
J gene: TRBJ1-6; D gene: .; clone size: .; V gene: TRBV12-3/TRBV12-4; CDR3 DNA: TGTGCCAGCAGTTGGGTGAATCAAAAATCCGAGAGCTCCTATAATTCACCCCTCCACTTT; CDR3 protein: CASSWVNQKSESSYNSPLHF
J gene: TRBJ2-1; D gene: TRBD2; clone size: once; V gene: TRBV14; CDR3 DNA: TGTGCCAGCGGGAAGGGGATAGCGGGAACCTACAATGAGCAGTTCTTC; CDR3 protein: CASGKGIAGTYNEQFF
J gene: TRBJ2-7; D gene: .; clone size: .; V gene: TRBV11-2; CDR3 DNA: TGTGCCAGCAGCGGCGTTCGGGACACCCCTTCCTACGAGCAGTACTTC; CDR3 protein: CASSGVRDTPSYEQYF
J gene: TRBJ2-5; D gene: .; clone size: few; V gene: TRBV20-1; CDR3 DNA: TGCAGTGCTAGAACCCAGATTGAGACCCAGTACTTC; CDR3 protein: CSARTQIETQYF
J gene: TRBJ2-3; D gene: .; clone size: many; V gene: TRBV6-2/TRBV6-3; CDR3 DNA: TGTGCCAGCAGTCAATGGGGCGTGAGCACAGATACGCAGTATTTT; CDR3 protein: CASSQWGVSTDTQYF
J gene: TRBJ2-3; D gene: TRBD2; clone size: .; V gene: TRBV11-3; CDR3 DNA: TGTGCCAGCAGCTTTACTAGCGGGAGTGAGCCAGATACGCAGTATTTT; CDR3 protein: CASSFTSGSEPDTQYF
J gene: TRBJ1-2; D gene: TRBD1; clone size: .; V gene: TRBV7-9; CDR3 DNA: TGTGCCAGCATCGAGACAGGGGGCGTTCTTTATGGCTACACCTTC; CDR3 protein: CASIETGGVLYGYTF
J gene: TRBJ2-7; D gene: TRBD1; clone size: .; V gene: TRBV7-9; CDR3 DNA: TGTGCCAGCAGCTCAACCCGACAGGGTAACTACGAGCAGTACTTC; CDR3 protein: CASSSTRQGNYEQYF
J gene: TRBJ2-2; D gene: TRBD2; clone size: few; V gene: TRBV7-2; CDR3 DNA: TGTGCCTATGCCGGGACTAGAACCGGGGAGCTGTTTTTT; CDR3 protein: CAYAGTRTGELFF
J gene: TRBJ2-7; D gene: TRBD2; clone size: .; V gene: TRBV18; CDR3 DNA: TGTGCCAGCTCACCCCCGGGAGGAAGACCCGAGCAGTACTTC; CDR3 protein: CASSPPGGRPEQYF
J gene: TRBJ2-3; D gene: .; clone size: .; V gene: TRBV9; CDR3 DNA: TGTGCCAGCAGCGTAGGGTGGCGCACAGATACGCAGTATTTT; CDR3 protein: CASSVGWRTDTQYF
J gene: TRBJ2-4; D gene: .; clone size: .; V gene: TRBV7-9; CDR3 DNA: TGTGCCAGCAGCTTTACGCCGGACATTCAGTACTTC; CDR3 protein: CASSFTPDIQYF
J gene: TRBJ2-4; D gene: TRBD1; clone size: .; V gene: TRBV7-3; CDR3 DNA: TGTGCCAGCAGCTTAACCGGACAGGGTAACATTCAGTACTTC; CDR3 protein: CASSLTGQGNIQYF
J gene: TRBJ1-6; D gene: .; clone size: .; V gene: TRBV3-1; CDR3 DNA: TGTGCCAGCAGCCTTGCCTCTAATTCACCCCTCCACTTT; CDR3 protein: CASSLASNSPLHF
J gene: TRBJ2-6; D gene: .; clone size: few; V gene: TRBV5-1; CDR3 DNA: TGCGCCAGCGGGGGTGCTGGGGCCAACGTCCTGACTTTC; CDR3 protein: CASGGAGANVLTF
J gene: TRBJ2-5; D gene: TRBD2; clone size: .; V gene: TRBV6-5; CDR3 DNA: TGTGCCAGCAGTTACTCACTAGCGGTGGAAGAGACCCAGTACTTC; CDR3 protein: CASSYSLAVEETQYF
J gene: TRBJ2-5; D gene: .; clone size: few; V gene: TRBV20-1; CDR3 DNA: TGCAGTGCTAGAGATCCACAGGTCTCAGAGACCCAGTACTTC; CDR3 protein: CSARDPQVSETQYF
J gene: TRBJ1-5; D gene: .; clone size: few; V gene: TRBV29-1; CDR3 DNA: TGCAGCGTTTCAATGGGAGGAAGCAATCAGCCCCAGCATTTT; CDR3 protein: CSVSMGGSNQPQHF
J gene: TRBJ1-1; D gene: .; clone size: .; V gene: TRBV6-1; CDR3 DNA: TGTGCCAGCAGTCGAACCCGGGCCAATGAAGCTTTCTTT; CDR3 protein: CASSRTRANEAFF
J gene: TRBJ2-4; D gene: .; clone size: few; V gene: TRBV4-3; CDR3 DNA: TGCGCCAGCAGCCCGACGGGTGCGGACATTCAGTACTTC; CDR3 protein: CASSPTGADIQYF
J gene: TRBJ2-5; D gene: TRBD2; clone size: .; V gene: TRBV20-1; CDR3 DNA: TGCAGTGCGGACCGGACTAGCGGGGTAAAGACCCAGTACTTC; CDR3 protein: CSADRTSGVKTQYF
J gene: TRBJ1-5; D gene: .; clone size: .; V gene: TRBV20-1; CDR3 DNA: TGCAGTGCTAGAGTGGAGACAGATCAGCCCCAGCATTTT; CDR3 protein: CSARVETDQPQHF
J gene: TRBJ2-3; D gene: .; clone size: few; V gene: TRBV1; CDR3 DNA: TGCACCAGCAGCCAAAGTCGGTCCAGCGGGTGTAAATTCACAGATACGCAGTATTTT; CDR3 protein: CTSSQSRSSGCKFTDTQYF
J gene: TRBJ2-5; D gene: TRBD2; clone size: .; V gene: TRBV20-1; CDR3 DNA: TGCAGTGCTTCTCCGGGACTAGCGGGATCGGAGACCCAGTACTTC; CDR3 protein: CSASPGLAGSETQYF